This TCR beta chain was sequenced during a study of cytomegalovirus exposure and HLA in healthy donors. Use of 60 Vbeta and 13 Jbeta primers characterized the PCR. The data were produced by immunoSEQ multiplex PCR, yet TCRdb's version contains in-frame clones alone and is incomplete. In total, the table holds 60,000 to 65,000 clones. The V gene lost 0 bases and the J gene lost 2 bases, with 9 bases spanning the gap. CDR1 is SGHRS, CDR2 YFSETQ, per germline. CDR3 length: 14 amino acids. The sequence derives from a woman aged 18-29 years in good health and CMV-seronegative. What was sequenced was PBMCs. The chain uses TRBV5-1 and TRBJ2-7, with D perhaps matching TRBD1 (6 bases). CDR3 bases: TGCGCCAGCAGCTTGGGAAAGGGGGCCTACGAGCAGTACTTC. Translation: CASSLGKGAYEQYF.